Below, one TCR beta chain is given with its context. Per the original methods: Using reference gene primer amplification, nucleated cell counts were estimated. Sequenced by immunoSEQ multiplex PCR; TCRdb stores in-frame clones only, minus some. The D gene and trimming were derived from the DNA, and the V and J assignments and clone size from that table. Of about 300,000 clones listed, roughly 85% are singletons. The sample comes from a study of blood T cell repertoires in COVID-19. Study at large: COVID-19 samples collected from the United States, Italy and Spain covered acute and convalescent phases. T cells, B-cell-depleted T cells, or PBMCs supplied cDNA or gDNA.

CDR3 length: 14 amino acids. CDR1 is LNHNV, CDR2 YYDKDF, per germline (reference sequence). The sample consisted of peripheral blood. This sequence was found in a human donor in a cohort sampled during active COVID-19. V gene TRBV15 combines with J gene TRBJ2-3; weak D call: TRBD1 (6 bases). DNA of the CDR3: TGTGCTTTGAGCAGGGGCGTCAACACAGATACGCAGTATTTT. As protein: CALSRGVNTDTQYF.